This TCR beta chain was profiled in a study of T cell changes during pregnancy in multiple sclerosis. Trimming took 4 bases from V and 2 from J; bases not matched to a gene: 6. This CDR3 has 15 amino acids. Germline V CDR1 and CDR2: MNHEY, SVGAGI. The protocol was immunoSEQ multiplex PCR, while the TCRdb copy is restricted to in-frame clones and leaves out a portion. The sample consists of fewer than 110,000 clones, 92% of them appearing once. The sequence was collected from a female donor with multiple sclerosis, enrolled in a pregnancy study. The V call is TRBV6-5, the J call TRBJ1-1; 8 bases fit TRBD1. This sample comprised peripheral blood, obtained after pregnancy. CDR3 DNA: TGTGCCAGCAGTTGGACAGGGAACCTTAACACTGAAGCTTTCTTT. It is translated as CASSWTGNLNTEAFF.